These 10 T cell receptor beta chains share one sample of origin, sequenced in a study of cytomegalovirus exposure and HLA in healthy donors. Researchers ran the PCR with 60 Vbeta and 13 Jbeta primers. This table comes from immunoSEQ multiplex PCR, and its TCRdb copy is limited to in-frame clones, with some not included. Among fewer than 200,000 clones listed, about 88% were seen once. Specimen: PBMCs. The receptors were sampled from a girl under two years old in good health and CMV-seronegative.

The chain combines TRBV5-1 with TRBJ1-2; TRBD1 is a possible D gene (6 bases). V lost 0 bases and J lost 8, with 14 bases in between. The germline CDR1 and CDR2 sequences are SGHRS and YFSETQ. This CDR3 has 14 amino acids. CDR3 residues: CASSLGQGNRGYTF. CDR3 in DNA: TGCGCCAGCAGCTTGGGCCAGGGGAATAGGGGCTACACCTTC. Based on the CDR3 plus reference TRBV5-1 and TRBJ1-2, the full variable domain is KAGVTQTPRYLIKTRGQQVTLSCSPISGHRSVSWYQQTPGQGLQFLFEYFSETQRNKGNFPGRFSGRQFSNSRSEMNVSTLELGDSALYLCASSLGQGNRGYTFGSGTRLTVV.

The gene calls are TRBV5-1 and TRBJ2-5, with D perhaps TRBD1 (5 bases). The CDR3 spans 12 residues. Germline lookup yields CDR1 SGHRS and CDR2 YFSETQ. Trimming stripped 3 bases from V and 4 bases from J, with 7 bases between. The CDR3 bases are TGCGCCAGCAGCTCAGGGCTAGAGACCCAGTACTTC. This sequence encodes CASSSGLETQYF.

The gene calls are TRBV7-2 and TRBJ2-7; 8 bases are a match to TRBD2. CDR1 and CDR2 (germline): SGHTA, FQGNSA. V lost 2 bases to trimming and J lost 2 bases; unmatched junction nucleotides: 8. There are 16 residues in the CDR3. CDR3 sequence reads: CASSLSFSGDTYEQYF. In DNA, the CDR3 is TGTGCCAGCAGCTTAAGTTTTAGCGGGGATACCTACGAGCAGTACTTC.

V gene TRBV9 combines with J gene TRBJ2-1, with D possibly being TRBD2 (5 bases). This CDR3 comprises 16 residues. CDR1 is SGDLS, CDR2 YYNGEE, per germline. V was clipped by 0 bases and J by 7 bases, with 17 bases between them. The DNA for the CDR3 is TGTGCCAGCAGCGTAGATCTGAGCGGAGGAGGAAATGAGCAGTTCTTC. It codes for CASSVDLSGGGNEQFF.

This clone showed up just a few times. J is TRBJ1-1 and V is TRBV5-1; 9 nucleotides align to TRBD1. The CDR3 sequence is 15 residues long. Germline assignment: CDR1 SGHRS and CDR2 YFSETQ. V trimming: 4 bases; J trimming: 3 bases; junction bases outside the gene matches: 7. In DNA, the CDR3 is TGCGCCAGCAGCACCCCCGACAGGGGGTACACTGAAGCTTTCTTT. This translates into CASSTPDRGYTEAFF.

The chain uses TRBV7-2 and TRBJ2-5; 7 nucleotides match TRBD2. Trimming cost V 5 bases and J 3 bases; bases outside gene matches: 6. CDR1 and CDR2 (germline): SGHTA, FQGNSA. This CDR3 comprises 14 residues. The CDR3 sequence is CASSPPGLKETQYF. The DNA of the CDR3 is TGTGCCAGCAGCCCGCCGGGACTAAAAGAGACCCAGTACTTC.

This clone was detected only once. V is TRBV5-1 and J is TRBJ2-3; D may be TRBD1 (5 bases). V was pared by 0 bases and J by 3 bases, with 8 bases between. This CDR3 comprises 14 residues. Germline V lookup: CDR1 SGHRS, CDR2 YFSETQ. The CDR3 DNA sequence: TGCGCCAGCAGCTTGGAGCAGGGAACAGATACGCAGTATTTT. Its translation: CASSLEQGTDTQYF.

This clone was counted once. The chain uses TRBV7-9 and TRBJ1-2, with a weak D call TRBD1 (5 bases). V shed 3 bases and J shed 2 bases, with 10 bases lying between them. The germline V gene has CDR1 SEHNR and CDR2 FQNEAQ (reference sequence). The CDR3 is 14 amino acids. CDR3 coding DNA: TGTGCCAGCAGCTTCCAAAGACAGAACTATGGCTACACCTTC. This sequence encodes CASSFQRQNYGYTF.

The rearrangement uses TRBV6-5 and TRBJ1-3; TRBD1 aligns across 8 bases. V was clipped by 8 bases and J by 0 bases; unmatched bases: 3. This CDR3 region has 14 residues. Germline V CDR1 and CDR2: MNHEY, SVGAGI. In nucleotides, the CDR3 is TGTGCCAGCTTAGACAGGGGCTCTGGAAACACCATATATTTT. It yields the protein CASLDRGSGNTIYF.

The chain links TRBV18 to TRBJ2-7; 9 nucleotides match TRBD2. V dropped 0 bases and J dropped 3; count of bases not matched to a gene: 0. This CDR3 is 14 amino acids long. Germline lookup yields CDR1 KGHSH and CDR2 LQKENI. The CDR3 bases are TGTGCCAGCTCACCACCTAGCGGGAGCTACGAGCAGTACTTC. It codes for CASSPPSGSYEQYF. The variable domain in full, completed from reference TRBV18 and TRBJ2-7, reads NAGVMQNPRHLVRRRGQEARLRCSPMKGHSHVYWYRQLPEEGLKFMVYLQKENIIDESGMPKERFSAEFPKEGPSILRIQQVVRGDSAAYFCASSPPSGSYEQYFGPGTRLTVT.